These 21 T cell receptor beta chains came from one sample sequenced in a study of T cells in Graves' hyperthyroidism and ophthalmopathy. TCR beta CDR3 sequences were amplified from RNA transcripts. A set of HTBI primers served as the primers for a first-round RT-PCR of the TCR CDR3. TCRdb reprocessed the multiplex PCR reads with MiXCR, giving one entry per CDR3 protein. This table holds about 640,000 distinct CDR3 sequences, roughly 15% found once. What was sequenced was blood. The receptor set was obtained from a woman between 50 and 59 years old with Graves' ophthalmopathy.

This clonotype has more than one count but fewer than ten. This rearrangement joins TRBV12-3 or TRBV12-4 to TRBJ1-2; D remains unclear. CDR3 length: 13 amino acids. Trimming took 6 bases from V and 8 from J, leaving 16 bases between them. The CDR3 sequence: CASRGVRGKGYTF. CDR3 coding DNA: TGTGCCAGCAGAGGCGTCCGCGGAAAAGGCTACACCTTC.

This clonotype occurred many times. The CDR3: CAWSGGTSGSVYTQYF. CDR3 coding DNA: TGTGCCTGGAGTGGTGGGACTAGCGGGTCCGTATATACGCAGTATTTT. V and J are TRBV30 and TRBJ2-3, with 12 bases aligning to TRBD2. The CDR3 loop spans 16 amino acids. V lost 1 base to trimming and J lost 7 bases; unmatched junction nucleotides: 9. From germline, CDR1 is GTSNPN and CDR2 SVGIG (reference sequence).

This chain joins TRBV19 and TRBJ1-2; D might be TRBD1 (5 bases). CDR3 length: 13 amino acids. V dropped 10 bases and J dropped 5 bases, with 17 bases sitting between them. Germline CDR1 LNHDA, CDR2 SQIVND (reference sequence). The CDR3 protein is CATRRGWTYGYTF. The CDR3 nucleotides are TGTGCCACCCGCCGGGGCTGGACTTATGGCTACACCTTC.

This clonotype was observed a handful of times. The chain uses TRBV11-3 and TRBJ2-1; 12 positions match TRBD1. Looked up from germline, CDR1 is SGHNT and CDR2 is YENEEA. CDR3 size: 17 residues. The V gene end was trimmed by 5 bases and the J gene end by 3 bases; junction bases not matched to a gene: 8. The CDR3 region has the DNA TGTGCCAGCAGCCCGGGACAGGGGGCGGTTGACTACAATGAGCAGTTCTTC. Translation: CASSPGQGAVDYNEQFF.

Concerning this clonotype: Given a much more abundant clone one base away, this may be a read error. V usage is TRBV7-3 and J usage is TRBJ2-7; 10 bases fit TRBD1. This CDR3 is 15 amino acids long. The germline V gene has CDR1 SGHTA and CDR2 FQGTGA. Here the CDR3 reads CASSDRDRGPYEQCF. The CDR3 nucleotides read TGTGCCAGCAGCGACCGGGACAGGGGACCCTACGAGCAGTGCTTC.

The chain carries TRBV3-1 and TRBJ1-6, with a tentative D call TRBD1 (5 bases). Between the trimmed V and J ends, which lost 1 base and 7 bases, there was a span of 11 bases. CDR1 is LGHDT, CDR2 YNNKEL, per germline (reference sequence). The CDR3 sequence is 15 residues long. This CDR3 reads CASSQGFGGNSPLHF. Here the CDR3 DNA reads TGTGCCAGCAGCCAAGGATTCGGGGGGAATTCACCCCTCCACTTT.

The chain uses TRBV12-3 or TRBV12-4 and TRBJ1-1; 9 nucleotides agree with TRBD1. V gave up 3 bases and J gave up 0 bases; unmatched junction bases: 5. The CDR3 extends over 16 amino acids. DNA for the CDR3: TGTGCCAGCAGTTTCCAGGACAGGGGAATGAACACTGAAGCTTTCTTT. Translated, it gives CASSFQDRGMNTEAFF.

This clonotype has just a few counts. The rearrangement uses TRBV7-3 and TRBJ2-2; D remains unclear. CDR3 length: 16 residues. Germline V gene sequence: CDR1 SGHTA, CDR2 FQGTGA. V was clipped by 5 bases and J by 2 bases, with 15 bases between them. This CDR3 reads CASSTSSTGNTGELFF. The CDR3 region has the DNA TGTGCCAGCAGCACATCATCGACTGGAAACACCGGGGAGCTGTTTTTT.

This clonotype was found many times. The chain recombines TRBV20-1 with TRBJ2-3; the match to TRBD2 covers 10 bases. The V gene end was trimmed by 3 bases and the J gene end by 0 bases; junction bases not matched to a gene: 12. The CDR3 sequence is 18 residues long. Germline loops: CDR1 DFQATT, CDR2 SNEGSKA (reference sequence). CDR3 in DNA: TGCAGTGCTAGGGCCCTAGCGGGAGCCTCCGCTAGCACAGATACGCAGTATTTT. Its translation is CSARALAGASASTDTQYF.

In its sample, this clonotype was seen many times. CDR3 nucleotides: TGTGCCATCAGTGTTCAGCTAGCCTACGAGCAGTACTTC. This sequence encodes CAISVQLAYEQYF. The V call is TRBV10-3, the J call TRBJ2-7; D unresolved. Looked up from germline, CDR1 is ENHRY and CDR2 is SYGVKD. V was pared by 4 bases and J by 2 bases, with 9 bases between. The CDR3 covers 13 residues.

This clonotype was picked up a small number of times. The gene calls are TRBV5-1 and TRBJ1-6; possibly TRBD1 for D (5 bases). This CDR3 region has 17 residues. Trimming left V 0 bases short and J 9 bases short, with 19 bases between. Germline V CDR1 and CDR2: SGHRS, YFSETQ. The CDR3 DNA follows: TGCGCCAGCAGCTTGGTAACTGGAGGCAGGGCTGTTTCACCCCTCCACTTT. It encodes CASSLVTGGRAVSPLHF.

Regarding this clonotype: The junction departs from germline at one end; a sequencing error may be responsible. The chain combines TRBV19 with TRBJ2-1; 9 bases fit TRBD1. Germline lookup yields CDR1 LNHDA and CDR2 SQIVND (reference sequence). This CDR3 has 17 amino acids. The CDR3 sequence: CASSTGTGNPAYNEQLF. The CDR3 nucleotides are TGTGCCAGTAGTACCGGGACAGGGAATCCCGCTTACAATGAGCAGCTCTTC.

This clonotype has ten or more counts. This chain connects TRBV12-3 or TRBV12-4 to TRBJ2-1; D ambiguous. V lost 5 bases and J 5 bases, leaving 10 bases between the germline ends. The CDR3 is 13 amino acids. The CDR3 coding sequence is TGTGCCAGCAGTGTGCGAAGAGACAATGAGCAGTTCTTC. Encoded protein: CASSVRRDNEQFF.

The sample holds many counts of this clonotype. The rearrangement joins TRBV18 to TRBJ1-1; 8 positions match TRBD1. This CDR3 has 14 residues. V gave up 5 bases and J gave up 1 base; unmatched junction bases: 3. Germline V gene sequence: CDR1 KGHSH, CDR2 LQKENI. CDR3 sequence: CASSSDRANTEAFF. The CDR3 DNA reads as TGTGCCAGCTCATCGGACAGGGCGAACACTGAAGCTTTCTTT.

Ten or more counts support this clonotype. The rearrangement joins TRBV28 to TRBJ2-7; 8 nucleotides align to TRBD1. This CDR3 has 17 amino acids. CDR1 MDHEN and CDR2 SYDVKM come from the germline V gene. V was pared by 4 bases and J by 3 bases, with 14 bases of the junction left unmatched. The DNA for the CDR3 is TGTGCCAGCAGTTCGGCACGGACAGGGATGTTTGGCTACGAGCAGTACTTC. Amino acids: CASSSARTGMFGYEQYF.

CDR3 DNA: TGTGCCAGCAGTTGCGGGACAGGGGGCAGGACTGAAGCTTTCTTT. Translated, it gives CASSCGTGGRTEAFF. The chain links TRBV28 to TRBJ1-1; 12 bases line up with TRBD1. The CDR3 extends over 15 amino acids. V dropped 4 bases and J dropped 5; count of bases not matched to a gene: 5. The germline CDR1 and CDR2 sequences are MDHEN and SYDVKM. The full variable domain, completed using reference TRBV28 and TRBJ1-1, is DVKVTQSSRYLVKRTGEKVFLECVQDMDHENMFWYRQDPGLGLRLIYFSYDVKMKEKGDIPEGYSVSREKKERFSLILESASTNQTSMYLCASSCGTGGRTEAFFGQGTRLTVV.

This clonotype has at least ten counts. V gene TRBV6-2 or TRBV6-3 combines with J gene TRBJ1-3; D is unclear. This CDR3 contains 17 residues. Germline CDR1 MNHEY, CDR2 SVGEGT. V was shortened by 0 bases and J by 7 bases, with 19 bases between the two germline ends. The CDR3: CASSYSGTTDKENTIYF. The CDR3 coding sequence is TGTGCCAGCAGTTACTCGGGAACTACCGACAAGGAGAACACCATATATTTT.

This clonotype was observed many times. The V call is TRBV20-1, the J call TRBJ2-1; TRBD1 matches 9 bases. Germline V CDR1 and CDR2: DFQATT, SNEGSKA (reference sequence). This CDR3 is 13 amino acids long. The trim removed 5 bases at V and 8 bases at J, leaving 7 bases unmatched. The CDR3 nucleotides are TGCAGTGCTCGGGGGGACAGGGATTATGAGCAGTTCTTC. Translating it yields CSARGDRDYEQFF.

This clonotype was detected a few times. V and J are TRBV6-1 and TRBJ1-2; D is unresolved. The germline V gene encodes CDR1 MNHNS and CDR2 SASEGT. Trimming removed 5 bases from V and 3 bases from J, with 10 bases in between. CDR3 size: 13 residues. CDR3 coding DNA: TGTGCCAGCAGTTATCTGCACCACTATGGCTACACCTTC. It yields the protein CASSYLHHYGYTF.

In its sample, this clonotype was seen many times. The chain couples TRBV18 to TRBJ1-6, with no clear D. The CDR3 consists of 15 residues. The germline V gene has CDR1 KGHSH and CDR2 LQKENI. Deletions cut 3 bases from V and 3 bases from J, with 9 bases between. This CDR3 is CASSPWTDYNSPLHF. CDR3 in DNA: TGTGCCAGCTCACCTTGGACGGACTATAATTCACCCCTCCACTTT. Full variable domain (rest looked up from reference TRBV18 and TRBJ1-6): NAGVMQNPRHLVRRRGQEARLRCSPMKGHSHVYWYRQLPEEGLKFMVYLQKENIIDESGMPKERFSAEFPKEGPSILRIQQVVRGDSAAYFCASSPWTDYNSPLHFGNGTRLTVT.

The sample holds many counts of this clonotype. The V and J genes are TRBV7-6 and TRBJ1-1; D call uncertain. Trimming removed 6 bases from V and 5 bases from J, with 13 bases in between. Germline CDR1 and CDR2: SGHVS and FNYEAQ. This CDR3 has 13 residues. The CDR3 DNA reads as TGTGCCAGCAGTTCTCCGCCTTCTACTGAAGCTTTCTTT. Its protein is CASSSPPSTEAFF.